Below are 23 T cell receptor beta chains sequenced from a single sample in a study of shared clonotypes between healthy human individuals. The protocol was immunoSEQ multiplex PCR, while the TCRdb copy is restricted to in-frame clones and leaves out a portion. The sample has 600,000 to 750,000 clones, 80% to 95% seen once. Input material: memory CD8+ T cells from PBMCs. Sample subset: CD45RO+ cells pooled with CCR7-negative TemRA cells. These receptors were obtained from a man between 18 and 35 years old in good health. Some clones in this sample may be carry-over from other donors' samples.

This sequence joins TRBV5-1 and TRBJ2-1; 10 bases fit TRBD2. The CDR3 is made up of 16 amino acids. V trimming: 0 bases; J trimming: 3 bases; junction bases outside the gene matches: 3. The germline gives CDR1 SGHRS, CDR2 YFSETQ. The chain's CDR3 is CASSLEREGLYNEQFF. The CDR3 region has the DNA TGCGCCAGCAGCTTGGAGCGGGAGGGCCTCTACAATGAGCAGTTCTTC.

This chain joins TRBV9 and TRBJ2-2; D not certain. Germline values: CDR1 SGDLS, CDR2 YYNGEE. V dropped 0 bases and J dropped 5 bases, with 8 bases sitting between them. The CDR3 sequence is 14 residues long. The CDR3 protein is CASSVGEGTGELFF. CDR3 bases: TGTGCCAGCAGCGTAGGGGAAGGGACCGGGGAGCTGTTTTTT.

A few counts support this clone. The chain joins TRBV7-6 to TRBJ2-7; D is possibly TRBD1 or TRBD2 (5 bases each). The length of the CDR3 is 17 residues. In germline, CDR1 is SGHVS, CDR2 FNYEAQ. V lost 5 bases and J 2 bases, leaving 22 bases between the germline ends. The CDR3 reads CASSPRQGRPFTYEQYF. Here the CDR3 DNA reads TGTGCCAGCAGCCCCAGGCAGGGACGCCCCTTTACCTACGAGCAGTACTTC.

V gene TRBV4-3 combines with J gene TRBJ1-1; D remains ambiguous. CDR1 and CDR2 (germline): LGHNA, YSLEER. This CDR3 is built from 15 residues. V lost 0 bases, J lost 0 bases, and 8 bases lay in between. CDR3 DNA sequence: TGCGCCAGCAGCCAAGACGTAGGCATGAACACTGAAGCTTTCTTT. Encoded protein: CASSQDVGMNTEAFF.

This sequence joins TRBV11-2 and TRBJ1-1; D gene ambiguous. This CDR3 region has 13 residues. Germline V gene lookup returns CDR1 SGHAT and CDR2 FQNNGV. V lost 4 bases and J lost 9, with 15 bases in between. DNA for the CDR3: TGTGCCAGCAGCTCTGGCCAGAAGCTCAAAGCTTTCTTT. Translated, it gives CASSSGQKLKAFF.

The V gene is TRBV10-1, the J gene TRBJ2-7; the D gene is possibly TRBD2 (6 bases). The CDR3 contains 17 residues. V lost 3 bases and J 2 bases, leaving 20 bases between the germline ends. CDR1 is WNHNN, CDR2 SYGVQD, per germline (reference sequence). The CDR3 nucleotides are TGCGCCAGCAGTGACCTCCCGGGTAGCGGTCTCACCTACGAGCAGTACTTC. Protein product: CASSDLPGSGLTYEQYF.

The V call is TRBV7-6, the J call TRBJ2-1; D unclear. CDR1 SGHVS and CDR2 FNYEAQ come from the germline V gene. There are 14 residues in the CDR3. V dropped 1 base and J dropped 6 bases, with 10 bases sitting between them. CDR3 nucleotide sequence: TGTGCCAGCAGCTTAGAACCGTGGGGCAATGAGCAGTTCTTC. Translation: CASSLEPWGNEQFF.

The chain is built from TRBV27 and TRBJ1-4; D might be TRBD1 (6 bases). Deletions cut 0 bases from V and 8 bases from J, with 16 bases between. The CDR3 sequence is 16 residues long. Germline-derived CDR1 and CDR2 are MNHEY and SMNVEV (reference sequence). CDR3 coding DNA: TGTGCCAGCAGTTTATCGATTGGGGGGCGTAGGGAAAAACTGTTTTTT. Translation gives CASSLSIGGRREKLFF.

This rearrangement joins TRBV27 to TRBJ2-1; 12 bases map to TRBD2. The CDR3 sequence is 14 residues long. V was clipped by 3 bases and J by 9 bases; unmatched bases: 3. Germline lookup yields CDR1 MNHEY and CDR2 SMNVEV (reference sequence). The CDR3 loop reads CASSLLLAGGEQFF. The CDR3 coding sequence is TGTGCCAGCAGTTTGTTACTAGCGGGAGGTGAGCAGTTCTTC.

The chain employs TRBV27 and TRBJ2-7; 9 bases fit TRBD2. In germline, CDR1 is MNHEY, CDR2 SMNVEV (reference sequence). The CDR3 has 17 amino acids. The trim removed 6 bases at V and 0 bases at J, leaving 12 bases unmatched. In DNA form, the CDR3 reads TGTGCCAGCAGCGCCTCGTCCGGGACTAGCAGCTCCTACGAGCAGTACTTC. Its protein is CASSASSGTSSSYEQYF.

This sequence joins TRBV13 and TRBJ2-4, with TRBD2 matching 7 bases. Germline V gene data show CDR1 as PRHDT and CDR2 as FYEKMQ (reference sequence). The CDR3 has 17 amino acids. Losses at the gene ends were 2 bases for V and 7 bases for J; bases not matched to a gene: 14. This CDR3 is CASSLSWRRESVNIQYF. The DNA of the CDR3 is TGTGCCAGCAGCTTAAGTTGGCGGCGGGAGAGTGTGAACATTCAGTACTTC.

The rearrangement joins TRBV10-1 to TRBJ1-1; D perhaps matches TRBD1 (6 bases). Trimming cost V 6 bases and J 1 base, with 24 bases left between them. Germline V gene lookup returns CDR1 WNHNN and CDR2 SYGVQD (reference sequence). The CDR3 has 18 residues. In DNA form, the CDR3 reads TGCGCCAGCAGCAATGGAGGATCTATCGGGACACCGAACACTGAAGCTTTCTTT. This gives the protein CASSNGGSIGTPNTEAFF.

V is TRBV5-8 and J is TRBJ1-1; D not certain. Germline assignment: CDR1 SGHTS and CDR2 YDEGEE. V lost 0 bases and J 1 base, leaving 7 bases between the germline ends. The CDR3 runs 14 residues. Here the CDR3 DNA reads TGTGCCAGCAGCTTGGGACAACCGAACACTGAAGCTTTCTTT. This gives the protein CASSLGQPNTEAFF.

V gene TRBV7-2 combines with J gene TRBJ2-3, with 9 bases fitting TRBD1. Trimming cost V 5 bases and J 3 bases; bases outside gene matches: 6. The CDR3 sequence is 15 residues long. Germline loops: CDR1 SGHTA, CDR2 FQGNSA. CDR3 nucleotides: TGTGCCAGCAGCCACGGGACAGGGTATACAGATACGCAGTATTTT. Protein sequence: CASSHGTGYTDTQYF.

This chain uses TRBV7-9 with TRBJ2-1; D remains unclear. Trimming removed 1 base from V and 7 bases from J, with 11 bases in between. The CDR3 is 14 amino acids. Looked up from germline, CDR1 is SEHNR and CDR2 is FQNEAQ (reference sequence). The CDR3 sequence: CASSLVGLINEQFF. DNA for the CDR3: TGTGCCAGCAGCTTAGTAGGGCTGATTAATGAGCAGTTCTTC.

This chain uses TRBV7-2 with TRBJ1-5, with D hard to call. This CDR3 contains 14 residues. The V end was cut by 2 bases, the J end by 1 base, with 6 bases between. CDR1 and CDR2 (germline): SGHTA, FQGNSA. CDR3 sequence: CASSLRASNQPQHF. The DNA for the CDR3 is TGTGCCAGCAGCTTAAGGGCGAGCAATCAGCCCCAGCATTTT.

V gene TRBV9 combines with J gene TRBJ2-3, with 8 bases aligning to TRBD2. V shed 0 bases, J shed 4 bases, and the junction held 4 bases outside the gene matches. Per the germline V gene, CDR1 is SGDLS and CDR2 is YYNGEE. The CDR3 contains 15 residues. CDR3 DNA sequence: TGTGCCAGCAGCGTAGACGGGAGGGCTGCAGATACGCAGTATTTT. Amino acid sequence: CASSVDGRAADTQYF.

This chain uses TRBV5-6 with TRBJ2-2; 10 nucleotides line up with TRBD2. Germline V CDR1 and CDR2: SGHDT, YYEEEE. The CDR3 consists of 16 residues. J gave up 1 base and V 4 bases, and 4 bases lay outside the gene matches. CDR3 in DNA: TGTGCCAGCAGCGGCCGGACTAGCGGGAACACCGGGGAGCTGTTTTTT. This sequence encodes CASSGRTSGNTGELFF.

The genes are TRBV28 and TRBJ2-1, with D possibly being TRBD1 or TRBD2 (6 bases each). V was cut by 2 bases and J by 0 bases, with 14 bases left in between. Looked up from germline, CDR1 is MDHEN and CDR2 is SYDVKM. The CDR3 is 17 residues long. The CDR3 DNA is TGTGCCAGCAGTTTACCCCGTGGGGGGCCCTCCTACAATGAGCAGTTCTTC. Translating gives CASSLPRGGPSYNEQFF.

The CDR3 DNA reads TGTGCCAGCAGCCAGACCGGGACAGGGCTTCAAGAGACCCAGTACTTC. Its protein is CASSQTGTGLQETQYF. The chain uses TRBV7-9 and TRBJ2-5, with TRBD1 matching 9 bases. This CDR3 is 16 amino acids long. Germline V gives CDR1 SEHNR, CDR2 FQNEAQ (reference sequence). The V gene end was trimmed by 5 bases and the J gene end by 2 bases; junction bases not matched to a gene: 9.

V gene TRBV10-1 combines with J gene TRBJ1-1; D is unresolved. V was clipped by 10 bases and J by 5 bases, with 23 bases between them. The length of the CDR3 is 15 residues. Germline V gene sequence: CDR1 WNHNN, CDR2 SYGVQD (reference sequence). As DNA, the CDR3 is TGCGCCACCCGGGAGTCGAGGGAGATAGGGACTGAAGCTTTCTTT. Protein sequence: CATRESREIGTEAFF.

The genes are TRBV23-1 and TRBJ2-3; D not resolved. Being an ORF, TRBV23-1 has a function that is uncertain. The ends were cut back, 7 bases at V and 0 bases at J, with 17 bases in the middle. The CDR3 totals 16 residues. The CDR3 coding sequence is TGCGCCAGCACCCAAACCCAGGACCAGAGCACAGATACGCAGTATTTT. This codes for CASTQTQDQSTDTQYF.

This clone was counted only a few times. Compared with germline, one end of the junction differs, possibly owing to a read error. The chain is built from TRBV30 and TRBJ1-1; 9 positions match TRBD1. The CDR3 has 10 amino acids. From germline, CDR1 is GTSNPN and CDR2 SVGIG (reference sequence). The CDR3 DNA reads TGTGCCTGGAGTGGGGACAGGGTGAAATTT. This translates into CAWSGDRVKF.